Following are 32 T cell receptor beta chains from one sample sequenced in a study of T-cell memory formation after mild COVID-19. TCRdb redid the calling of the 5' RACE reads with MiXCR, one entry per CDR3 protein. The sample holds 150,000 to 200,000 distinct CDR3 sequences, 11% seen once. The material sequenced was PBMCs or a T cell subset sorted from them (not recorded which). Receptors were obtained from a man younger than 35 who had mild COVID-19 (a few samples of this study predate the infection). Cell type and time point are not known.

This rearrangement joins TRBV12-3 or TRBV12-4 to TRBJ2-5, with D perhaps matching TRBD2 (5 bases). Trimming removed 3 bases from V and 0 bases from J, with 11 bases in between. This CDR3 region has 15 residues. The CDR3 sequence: CASSFGGFDQETQYF. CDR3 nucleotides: TGTGCCAGCAGTTTCGGAGGCTTTGACCAAGAGACCCAGTACTTC.

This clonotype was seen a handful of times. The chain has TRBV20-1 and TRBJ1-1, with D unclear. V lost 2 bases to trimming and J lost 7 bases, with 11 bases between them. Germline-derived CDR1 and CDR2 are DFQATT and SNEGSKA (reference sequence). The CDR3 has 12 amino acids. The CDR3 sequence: CSARISFYEAFF. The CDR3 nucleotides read TGCAGTGCTAGAATAAGCTTCTATGAAGCTTTCTTT.

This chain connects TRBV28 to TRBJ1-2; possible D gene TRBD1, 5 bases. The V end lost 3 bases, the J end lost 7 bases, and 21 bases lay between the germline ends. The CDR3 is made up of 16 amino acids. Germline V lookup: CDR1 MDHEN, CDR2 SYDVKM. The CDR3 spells CASSFEGLGFYGGYTF. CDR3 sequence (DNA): TGTGCCAGCAGTTTTGAGGGGTTGGGCTTCTATGGTGGCTACACCTTC.

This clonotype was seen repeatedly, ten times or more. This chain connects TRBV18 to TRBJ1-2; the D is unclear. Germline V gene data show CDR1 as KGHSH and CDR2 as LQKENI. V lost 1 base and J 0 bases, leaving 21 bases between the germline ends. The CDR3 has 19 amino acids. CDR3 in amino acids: CASSPLPPARDLSNYGYTF. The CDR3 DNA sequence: TGTGCCAGCTCACCACTACCCCCGGCAAGAGACCTTTCTAACTATGGCTACACCTTC.

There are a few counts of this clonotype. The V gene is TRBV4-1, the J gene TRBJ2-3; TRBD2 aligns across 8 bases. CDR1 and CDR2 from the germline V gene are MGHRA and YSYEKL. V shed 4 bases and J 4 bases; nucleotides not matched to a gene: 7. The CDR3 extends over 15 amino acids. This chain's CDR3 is CASSPGGALADTQYF. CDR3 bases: TGCGCCAGCAGCCCCGGGGGGGCCCTGGCAGATACGCAGTATTTT.

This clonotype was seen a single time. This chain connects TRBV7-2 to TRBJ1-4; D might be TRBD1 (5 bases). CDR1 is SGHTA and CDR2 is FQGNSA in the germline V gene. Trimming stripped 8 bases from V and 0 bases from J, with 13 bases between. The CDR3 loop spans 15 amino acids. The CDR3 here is CASRPGGATNEKLFF. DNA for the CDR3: TGTGCCAGCCGCCCAGGAGGGGCAACTAATGAAAAACTGTTTTTT.

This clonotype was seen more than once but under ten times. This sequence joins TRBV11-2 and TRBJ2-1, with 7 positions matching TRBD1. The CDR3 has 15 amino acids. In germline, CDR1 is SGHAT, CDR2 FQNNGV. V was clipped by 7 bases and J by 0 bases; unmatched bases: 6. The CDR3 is CASTPDRVSYNEQFF. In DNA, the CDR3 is TGTGCCAGCACCCCTGACAGGGTCTCCTACAATGAGCAGTTCTTC.

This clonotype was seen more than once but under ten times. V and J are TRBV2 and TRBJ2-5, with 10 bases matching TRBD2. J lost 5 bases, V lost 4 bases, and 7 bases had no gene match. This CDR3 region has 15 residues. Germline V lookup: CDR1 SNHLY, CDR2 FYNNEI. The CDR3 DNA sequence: TGTGCCAGCAGTGTAGCCCTAGCGGGGGAGGAGACCCAGTACTTC. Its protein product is CASSVALAGEETQYF.

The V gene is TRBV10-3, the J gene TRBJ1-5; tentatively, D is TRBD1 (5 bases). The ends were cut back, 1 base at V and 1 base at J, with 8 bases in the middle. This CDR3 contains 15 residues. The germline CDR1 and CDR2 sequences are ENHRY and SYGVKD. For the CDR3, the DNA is TGTGCCATCAGTGAGTTCAGGGAAAGCAATCAGCCCCAGCATTTT. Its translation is CAISEFRESNQPQHF.

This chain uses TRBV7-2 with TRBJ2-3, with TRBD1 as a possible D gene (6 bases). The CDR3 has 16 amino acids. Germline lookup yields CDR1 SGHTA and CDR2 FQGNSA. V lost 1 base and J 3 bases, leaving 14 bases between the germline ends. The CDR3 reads CASSLVMTGITDTQYF. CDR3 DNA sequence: TGTGCCAGCAGCTTAGTTATGACAGGAATAACAGATACGCAGTATTTT.

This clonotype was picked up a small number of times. CDR3 nucleotide sequence: TGTGCCACCAGCAGAGATTTGACAGGTCAAGAGACCCAGTACTTC. As protein: CATSRDLTGQETQYF. The chain combines TRBV15 with TRBJ2-5; possibly TRBD1 for D (6 bases). Per the germline V gene, CDR1 is LNHNV and CDR2 is YYDKDF (reference sequence). V dropped 0 bases and J dropped 2 bases, with 10 bases sitting between them. This CDR3 region has 15 residues.

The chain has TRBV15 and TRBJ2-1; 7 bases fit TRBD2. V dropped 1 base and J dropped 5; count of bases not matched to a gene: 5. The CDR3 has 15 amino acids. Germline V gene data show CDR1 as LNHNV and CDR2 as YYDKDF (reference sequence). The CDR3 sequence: CATSRVSGGDNEQFF. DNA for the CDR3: TGTGCCACCAGCAGAGTCAGTGGGGGGGACAATGAGCAGTTCTTC.

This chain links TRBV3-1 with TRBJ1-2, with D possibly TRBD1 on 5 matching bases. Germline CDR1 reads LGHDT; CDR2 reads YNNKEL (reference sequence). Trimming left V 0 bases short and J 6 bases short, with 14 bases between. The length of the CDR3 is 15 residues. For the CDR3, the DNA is TGTGCCAGCAGCCAAGACTGGCAGGGAAGCGATGGCTACACCTTC. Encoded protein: CASSQDWQGSDGYTF.

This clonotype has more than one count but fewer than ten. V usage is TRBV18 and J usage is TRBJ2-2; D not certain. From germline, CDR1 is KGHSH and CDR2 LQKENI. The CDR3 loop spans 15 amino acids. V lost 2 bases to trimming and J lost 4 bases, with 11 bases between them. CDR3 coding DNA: TGTGCCAGCTCACCAATGGCCCCCGTCACCGGGGAGCTGTTTTTT. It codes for CASSPMAPVTGELFF. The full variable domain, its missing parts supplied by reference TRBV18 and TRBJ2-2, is NAGVMQNPRHLVRRRGQEARLRCSPMKGHSHVYWYRQLPEEGLKFMVYLQKENIIDESGMPKERFSAEFPKEGPSILRIQQVVRGDSAAYFCASSPMAPVTGELFFGEGSRLTVL.

The CDR3 DNA is TGTGCCAGCAGCTTAGCGGGACAGTCTAATGGCTACACCTTC. This gives the protein CASSLAGQSNGYTF. J is TRBJ1-2 and V is TRBV7-8; TRBD1 agrees at 7 bases. V shed 0 bases and J 6 bases; nucleotides not matched to a gene: 4. Germline V gives CDR1 SGHVS, CDR2 FQNEAQ. The CDR3 sequence is 14 residues long.

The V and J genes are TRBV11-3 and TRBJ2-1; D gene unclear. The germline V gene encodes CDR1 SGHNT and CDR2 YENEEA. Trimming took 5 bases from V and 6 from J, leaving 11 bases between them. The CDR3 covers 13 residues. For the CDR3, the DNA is TGTGCCAGCAGCCCGACAAGTAGCAATGAGCAGTTCTTC. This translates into CASSPTSSNEQFF. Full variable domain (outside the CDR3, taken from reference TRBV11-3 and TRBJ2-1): EAGVVQSPRYKIIEKKQPVAFWCNPISGHNTLYWYLQNLGQGPELLIRYENEEAVDDSQLPKDRFSAERLKGVDSTLKIQPAELGDSAVYLCASSPTSSNEQFFGPGTRLTVL.

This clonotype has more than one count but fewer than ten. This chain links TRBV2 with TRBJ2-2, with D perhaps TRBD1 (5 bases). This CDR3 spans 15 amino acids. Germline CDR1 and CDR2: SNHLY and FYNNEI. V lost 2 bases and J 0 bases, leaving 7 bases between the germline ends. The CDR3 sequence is CASSEWGPNTGELFF. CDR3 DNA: TGTGCCAGCAGTGAATGGGGCCCGAACACCGGGGAGCTGTTTTTT.

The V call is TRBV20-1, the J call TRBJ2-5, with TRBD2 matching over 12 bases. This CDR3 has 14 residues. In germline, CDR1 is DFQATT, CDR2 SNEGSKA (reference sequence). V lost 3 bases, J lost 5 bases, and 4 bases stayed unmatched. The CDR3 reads CSARTSGGRETQYF. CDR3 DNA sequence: TGCAGTGCTAGGACTAGCGGGGGCCGGGAGACCCAGTACTTC.

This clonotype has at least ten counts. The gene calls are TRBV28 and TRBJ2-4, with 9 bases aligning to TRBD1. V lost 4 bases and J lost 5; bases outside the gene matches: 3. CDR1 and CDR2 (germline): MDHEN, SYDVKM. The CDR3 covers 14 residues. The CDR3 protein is CASSYGTGQNIQYF. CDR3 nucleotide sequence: TGTGCCAGCAGTTACGGGACAGGGCAAAACATTCAGTACTTC.

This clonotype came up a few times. The CDR3 sequence is CASRHRLQPSQAFF. The DNA for the CDR3 is TGTGCCAGCAGACATAGACTACAGCCATCACAAGCTTTCTTT. The chain joins TRBV7-2 to TRBJ1-1; unclear D gene. V dropped 6 bases and J dropped 9 bases, with 20 bases sitting between them. CDR3 length: 14 residues. Germline lookup yields CDR1 SGHTA and CDR2 FQGNSA.

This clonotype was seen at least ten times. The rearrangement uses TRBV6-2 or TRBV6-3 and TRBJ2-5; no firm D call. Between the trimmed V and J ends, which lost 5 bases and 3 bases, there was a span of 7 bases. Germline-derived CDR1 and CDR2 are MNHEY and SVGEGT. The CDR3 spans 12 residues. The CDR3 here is CASSPTEETQYF. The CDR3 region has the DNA TGTGCCAGCAGTCCAACGGAAGAGACCCAGTACTTC.

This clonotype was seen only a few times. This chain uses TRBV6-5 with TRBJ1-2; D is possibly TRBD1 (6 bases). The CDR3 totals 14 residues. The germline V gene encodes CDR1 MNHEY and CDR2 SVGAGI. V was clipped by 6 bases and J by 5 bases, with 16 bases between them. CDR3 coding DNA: TGTGCCAGCAGGTCCGGGACACGGGCGTATGGCTACACCTTC. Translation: CASRSGTRAYGYTF.

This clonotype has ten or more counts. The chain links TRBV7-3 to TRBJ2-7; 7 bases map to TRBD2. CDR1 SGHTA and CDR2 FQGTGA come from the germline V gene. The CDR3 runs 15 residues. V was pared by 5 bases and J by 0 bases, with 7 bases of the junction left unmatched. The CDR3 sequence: CASSPGSGGSYEQYF. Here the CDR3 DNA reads TGTGCCAGCAGCCCAGGTTCGGGGGGCTCCTACGAGCAGTACTTC.

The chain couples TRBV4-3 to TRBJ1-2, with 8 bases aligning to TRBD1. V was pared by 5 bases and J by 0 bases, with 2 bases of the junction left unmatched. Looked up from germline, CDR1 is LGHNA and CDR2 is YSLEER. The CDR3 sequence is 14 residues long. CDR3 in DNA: TGCGCCAGCAGCGGACAGGGAACTAACTATGGCTACACCTTC. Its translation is CASSGQGTNYGYTF.

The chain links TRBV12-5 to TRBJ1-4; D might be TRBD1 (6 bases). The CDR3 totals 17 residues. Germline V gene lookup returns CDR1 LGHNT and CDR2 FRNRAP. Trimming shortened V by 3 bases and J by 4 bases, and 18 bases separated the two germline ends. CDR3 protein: CASGFTILQGINEKLFF. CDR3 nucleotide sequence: TGTGCTAGTGGTTTCACGATTCTTCAGGGGATTAATGAAAAACTGTTTTTT.

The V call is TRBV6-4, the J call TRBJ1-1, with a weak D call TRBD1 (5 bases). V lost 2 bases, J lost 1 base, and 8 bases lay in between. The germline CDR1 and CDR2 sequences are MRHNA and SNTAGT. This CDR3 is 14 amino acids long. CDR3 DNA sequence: TGTGCCAGCAGTGACGGGGCTGCGAACACTGAAGCTTTCTTT. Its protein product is CASSDGAANTEAFF.

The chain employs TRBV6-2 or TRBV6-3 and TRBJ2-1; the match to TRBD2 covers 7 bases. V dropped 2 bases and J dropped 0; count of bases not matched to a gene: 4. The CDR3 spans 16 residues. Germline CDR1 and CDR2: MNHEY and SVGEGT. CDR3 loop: CASSYRAGYSYNEQFF. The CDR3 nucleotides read TGTGCCAGCAGTTACCGAGCGGGGTACTCCTACAATGAGCAGTTCTTC.

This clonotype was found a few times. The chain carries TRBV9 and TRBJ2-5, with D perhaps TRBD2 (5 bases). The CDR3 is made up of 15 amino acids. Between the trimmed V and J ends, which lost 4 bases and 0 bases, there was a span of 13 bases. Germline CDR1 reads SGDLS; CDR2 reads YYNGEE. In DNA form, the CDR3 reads TGTGCCAGCAGCCTGGATTCGGGGTACCAAGAGACCCAGTACTTC. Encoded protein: CASSLDSGYQETQYF.

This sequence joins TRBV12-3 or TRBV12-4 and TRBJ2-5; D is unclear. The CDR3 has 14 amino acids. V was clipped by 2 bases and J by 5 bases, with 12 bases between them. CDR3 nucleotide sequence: TGTGCCAGCAGTTTAATGGCGATCGGGGAGACCCAGTACTTC. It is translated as CASSLMAIGETQYF.

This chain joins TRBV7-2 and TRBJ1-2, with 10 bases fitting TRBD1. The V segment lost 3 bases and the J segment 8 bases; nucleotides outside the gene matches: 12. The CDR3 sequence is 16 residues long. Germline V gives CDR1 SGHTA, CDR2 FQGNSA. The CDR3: CASSFTYQGQGNGYTF. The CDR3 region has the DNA TGTGCCAGCAGCTTCACTTACCAGGGACAGGGGAACGGCTACACCTTC. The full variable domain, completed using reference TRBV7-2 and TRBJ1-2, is GAGVSQSPSNKVTEKGKDVELRCDPISGHTALYWYRQSLGQGLEFLIYFQGNSAPDKSGLPSDRFSAERTGGSVSTLTIQRTQQEDSAVYLCASSFTYQGQGNGYTFGSGTRLTVV.

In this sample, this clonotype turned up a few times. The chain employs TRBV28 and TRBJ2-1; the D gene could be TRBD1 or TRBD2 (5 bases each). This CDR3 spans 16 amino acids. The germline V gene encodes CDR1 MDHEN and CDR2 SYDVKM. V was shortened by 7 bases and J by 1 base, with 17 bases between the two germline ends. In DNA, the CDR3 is TGTGCCAGCACCACTGGGGGACCCAGTTCCTACAATGAGCAGTTCTTC. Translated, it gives CASTTGGPSSYNEQFF.

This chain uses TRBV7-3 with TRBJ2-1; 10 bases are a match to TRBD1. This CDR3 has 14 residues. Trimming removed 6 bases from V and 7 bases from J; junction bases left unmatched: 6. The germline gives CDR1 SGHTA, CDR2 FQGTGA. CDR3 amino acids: CASSRDRGRNEQFF. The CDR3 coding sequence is TGTGCCAGCAGTAGGGACAGGGGTCGTAATGAGCAGTTCTTC.